This T cell receptor beta chain comes out of a study of cytomegalovirus exposure and HLA in healthy donors. The CDR3 extends over 15 amino acids. Germline-derived CDR1 and CDR2 are SGDLS and YYNGEE. Trimming shortened V by 0 bases and J by 7 bases, and 13 bases separated the two germline ends. Assay used: immunoSEQ multiplex PCR; TCRdb lists only in-frame clones, some missing. The sample lists under 75,000 clones; about 82% were seen once. The TCR originated in a man aged 25 to 40 in good health and CMV-seronegative. The chain uses TRBV9 and TRBJ1-4; possibly TRBD1 for D (5 bases). The sequenced material came from PBMCs. CDR3 bases: TGTGCCAGCAGCGTAGACCCGGGGGGAGGTGAAAAACTGTTTTTT. It translates to CASSVDPGGGEKLFF.